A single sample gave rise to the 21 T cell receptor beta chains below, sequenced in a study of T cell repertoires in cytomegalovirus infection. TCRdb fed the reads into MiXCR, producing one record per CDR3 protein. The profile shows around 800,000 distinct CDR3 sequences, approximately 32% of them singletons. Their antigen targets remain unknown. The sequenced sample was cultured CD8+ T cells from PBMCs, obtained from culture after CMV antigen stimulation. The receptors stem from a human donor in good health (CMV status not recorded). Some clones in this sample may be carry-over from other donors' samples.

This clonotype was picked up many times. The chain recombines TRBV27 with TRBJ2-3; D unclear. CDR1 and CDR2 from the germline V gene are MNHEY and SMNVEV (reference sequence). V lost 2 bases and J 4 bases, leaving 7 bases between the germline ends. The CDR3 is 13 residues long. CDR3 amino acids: CASSLTEPDTQYF. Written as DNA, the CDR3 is TGTGCCAGCAGTTTAACAGAGCCAGATACGCAGTATTTT.

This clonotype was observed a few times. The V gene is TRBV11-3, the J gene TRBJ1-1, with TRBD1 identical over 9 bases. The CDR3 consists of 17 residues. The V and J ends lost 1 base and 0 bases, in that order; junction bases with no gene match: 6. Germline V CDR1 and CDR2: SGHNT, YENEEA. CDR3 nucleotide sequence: TGTGCCAGCAGCTTAGGGGGGACAGGGCTCATGAACACTGAAGCTTTCTTT. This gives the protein CASSLGGTGLMNTEAFF.

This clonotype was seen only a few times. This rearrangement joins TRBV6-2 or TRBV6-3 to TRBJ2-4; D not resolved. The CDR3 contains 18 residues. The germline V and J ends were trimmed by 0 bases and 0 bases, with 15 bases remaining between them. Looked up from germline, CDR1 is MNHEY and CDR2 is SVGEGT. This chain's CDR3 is CASSYSLGRAEAKNIQYF. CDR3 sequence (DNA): TGTGCCAGCAGTTACTCATTGGGTAGGGCAGAAGCCAAAAACATTCAGTACTTC.

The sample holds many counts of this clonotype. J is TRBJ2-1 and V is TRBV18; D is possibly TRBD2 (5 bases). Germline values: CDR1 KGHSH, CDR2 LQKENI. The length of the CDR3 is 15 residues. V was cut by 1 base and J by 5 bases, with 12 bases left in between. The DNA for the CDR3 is TGTGCCAGCTCACCACATATCGGGGTCCACAATGAGCAGTTCTTC. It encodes CASSPHIGVHNEQFF.

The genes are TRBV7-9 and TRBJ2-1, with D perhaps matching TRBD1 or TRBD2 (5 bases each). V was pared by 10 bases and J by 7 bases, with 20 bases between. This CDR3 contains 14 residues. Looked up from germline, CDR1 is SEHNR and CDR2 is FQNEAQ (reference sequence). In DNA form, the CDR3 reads TGTGCCAACAGTTTCCCGGGACCCGTTAATGAGCAGTTCTTC. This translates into CANSFPGPVNEQFF. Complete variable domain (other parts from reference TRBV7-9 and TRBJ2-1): DTGVSQNPRHKITKRGQNVTFRCDPISEHNRLYWYRQTLGQGPEFLTYFQNEAQLEKSRLLSDRFSAERPKGSFSTLEIQRTEQGDSAMYLCANSFPGPVNEQFFGPGTRLTVL.

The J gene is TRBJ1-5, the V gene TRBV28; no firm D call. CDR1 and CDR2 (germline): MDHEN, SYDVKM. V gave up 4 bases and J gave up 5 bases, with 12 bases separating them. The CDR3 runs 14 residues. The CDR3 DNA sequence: TGTGCCAGCAGTTCTAGGGCAGGTCATCAGCCCCAGCATTTT. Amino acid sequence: CASSSRAGHQPQHF.

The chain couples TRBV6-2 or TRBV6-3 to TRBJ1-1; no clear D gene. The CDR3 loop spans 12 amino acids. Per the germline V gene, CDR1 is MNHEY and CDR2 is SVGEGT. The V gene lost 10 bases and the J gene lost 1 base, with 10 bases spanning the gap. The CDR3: CATRFGNTEAFF. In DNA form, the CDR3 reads TGTGCCACCCGGTTCGGGAACACTGAAGCTTTCTTT.

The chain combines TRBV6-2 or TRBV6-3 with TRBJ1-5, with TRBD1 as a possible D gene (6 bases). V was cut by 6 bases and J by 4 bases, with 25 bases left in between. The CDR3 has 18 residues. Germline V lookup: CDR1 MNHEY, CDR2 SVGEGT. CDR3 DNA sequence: TGTGCCAGCAGCCGACAACCAAACCGTGGGACACCGAATCAGCCCCAGCATTTT. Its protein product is CASSRQPNRGTPNQPQHF.

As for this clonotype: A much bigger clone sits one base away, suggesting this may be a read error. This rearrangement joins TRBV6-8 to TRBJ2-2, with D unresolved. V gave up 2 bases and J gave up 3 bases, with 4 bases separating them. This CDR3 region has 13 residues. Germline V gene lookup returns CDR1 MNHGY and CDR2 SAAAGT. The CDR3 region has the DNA TGTGCCAGCAGTTACGAGTACACCGGGGAGCTGTTTTTT. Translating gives CASSYEYTGELFF.

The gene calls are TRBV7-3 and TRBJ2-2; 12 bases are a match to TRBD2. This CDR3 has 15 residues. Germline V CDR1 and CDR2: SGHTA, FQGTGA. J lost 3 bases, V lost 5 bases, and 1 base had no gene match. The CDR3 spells CASSRLAGDTGELFF. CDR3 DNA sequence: TGTGCCAGCAGCCGACTAGCGGGAGACACCGGGGAGCTGTTTTTT.

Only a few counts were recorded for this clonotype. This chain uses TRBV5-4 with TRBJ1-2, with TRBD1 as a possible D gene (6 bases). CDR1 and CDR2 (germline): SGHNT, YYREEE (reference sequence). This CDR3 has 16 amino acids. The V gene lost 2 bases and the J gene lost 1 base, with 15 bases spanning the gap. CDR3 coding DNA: TGTGCCAGCAGCTTTACCGGGACAAAATTTAACTATGGCTACACCTTC. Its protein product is CASSFTGTKFNYGYTF.

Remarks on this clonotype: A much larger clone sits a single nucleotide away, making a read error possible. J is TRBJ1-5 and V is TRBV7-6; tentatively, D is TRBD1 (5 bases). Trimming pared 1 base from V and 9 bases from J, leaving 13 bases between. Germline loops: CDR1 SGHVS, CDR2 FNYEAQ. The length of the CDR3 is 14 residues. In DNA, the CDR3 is TGTGCCAGCAGCTTAGACCGGGGCGGATGGCCCCAGCATTTT. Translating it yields CASSLDRGGWPQHF.

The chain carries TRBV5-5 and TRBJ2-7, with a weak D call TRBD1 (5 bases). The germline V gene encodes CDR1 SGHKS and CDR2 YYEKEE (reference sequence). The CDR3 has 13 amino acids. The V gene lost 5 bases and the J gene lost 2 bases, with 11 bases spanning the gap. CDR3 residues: CASRMTEPYEQYV. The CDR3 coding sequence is TGTGCCAGCAGGATGACAGAACCCTACGAGCAGTACGTC.

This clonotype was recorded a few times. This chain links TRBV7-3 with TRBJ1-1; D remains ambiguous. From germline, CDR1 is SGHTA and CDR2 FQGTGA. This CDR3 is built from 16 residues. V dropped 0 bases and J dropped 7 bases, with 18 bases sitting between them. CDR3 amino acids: CASSLTPERRVGEAFF. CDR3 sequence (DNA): TGTGCCAGCAGCTTAACGCCGGAACGTCGAGTGGGTGAAGCTTTCTTT.

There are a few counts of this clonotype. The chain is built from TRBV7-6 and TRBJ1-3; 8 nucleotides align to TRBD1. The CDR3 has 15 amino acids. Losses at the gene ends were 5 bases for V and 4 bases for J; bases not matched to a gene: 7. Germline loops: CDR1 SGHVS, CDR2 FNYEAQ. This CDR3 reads CASSHRTGKGNTIYF. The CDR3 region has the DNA TGTGCCAGCAGCCACCGGACAGGGAAAGGAAACACCATATATTTT.

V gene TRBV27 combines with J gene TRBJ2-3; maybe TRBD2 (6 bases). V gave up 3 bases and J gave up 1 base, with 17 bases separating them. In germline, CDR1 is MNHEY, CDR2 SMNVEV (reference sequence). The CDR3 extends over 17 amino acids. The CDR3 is CASSFYPTERGTDTQYF. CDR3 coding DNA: TGTGCCAGCAGTTTTTATCCCACCGAGCGGGGCACAGATACGCAGTATTTT.

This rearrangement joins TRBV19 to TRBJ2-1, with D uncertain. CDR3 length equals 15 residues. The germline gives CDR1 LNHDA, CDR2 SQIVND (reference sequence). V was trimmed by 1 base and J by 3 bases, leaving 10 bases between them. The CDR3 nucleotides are TGTGCCAGTAGTATAGGGCCCAGCGACTACAATGAGCAGTTCTTC. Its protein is CASSIGPSDYNEQFF. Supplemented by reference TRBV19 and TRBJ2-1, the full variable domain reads DGGITQSPKYLFRKEGQNVTLSCEQNLNHDAMYWYRQDPGQGLRLIYYSQIVNDFQKGDIAEGYSVSREKKESFPLTVTSAQKNPTAFYLCASSIGPSDYNEQFFGPGTRLTVL.

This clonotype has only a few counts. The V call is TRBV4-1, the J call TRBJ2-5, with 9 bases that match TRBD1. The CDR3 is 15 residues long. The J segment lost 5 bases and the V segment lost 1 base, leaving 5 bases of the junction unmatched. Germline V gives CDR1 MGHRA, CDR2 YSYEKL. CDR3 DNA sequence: TGCGCCAGCAGCCAAGGACAGGGGGATGGTGAGACCCAGTACTTC. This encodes CASSQGQGDGETQYF.

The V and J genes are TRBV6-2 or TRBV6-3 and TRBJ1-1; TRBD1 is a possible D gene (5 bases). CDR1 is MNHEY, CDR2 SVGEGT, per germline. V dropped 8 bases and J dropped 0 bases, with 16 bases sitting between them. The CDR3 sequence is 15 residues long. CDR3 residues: CASGPWAGMNTEAFF. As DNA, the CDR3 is TGTGCCAGCGGTCCTTGGGCAGGGATGAACACTGAAGCTTTCTTT.

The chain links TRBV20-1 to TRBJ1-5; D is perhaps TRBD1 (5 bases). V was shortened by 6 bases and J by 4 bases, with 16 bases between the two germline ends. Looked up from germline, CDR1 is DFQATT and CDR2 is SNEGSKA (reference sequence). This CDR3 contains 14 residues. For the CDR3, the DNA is TGCAGTGCCCCAATTTTGGACACTAATCAGCCCCAGCATTTT. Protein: CSAPILDTNQPQHF.

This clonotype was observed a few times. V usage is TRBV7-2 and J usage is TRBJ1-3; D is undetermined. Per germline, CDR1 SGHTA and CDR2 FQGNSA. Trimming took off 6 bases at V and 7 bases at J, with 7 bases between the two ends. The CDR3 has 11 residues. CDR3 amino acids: CASSLENTIYF. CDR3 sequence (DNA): TGTGCCAGCAGTCTCGAGAACACCATATATTTT.